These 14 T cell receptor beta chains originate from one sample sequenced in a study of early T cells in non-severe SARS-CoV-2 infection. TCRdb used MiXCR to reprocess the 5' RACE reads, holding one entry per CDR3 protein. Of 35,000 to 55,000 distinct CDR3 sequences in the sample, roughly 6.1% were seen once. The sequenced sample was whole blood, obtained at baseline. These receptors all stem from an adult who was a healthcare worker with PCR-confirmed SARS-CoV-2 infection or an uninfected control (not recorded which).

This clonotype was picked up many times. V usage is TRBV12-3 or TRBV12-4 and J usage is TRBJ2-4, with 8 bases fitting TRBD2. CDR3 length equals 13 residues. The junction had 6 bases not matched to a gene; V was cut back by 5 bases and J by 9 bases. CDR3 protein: CASSISGTGIQYF. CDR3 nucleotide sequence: TGTGCCAGCAGTATTAGCGGGACTGGCATTCAGTACTTC.

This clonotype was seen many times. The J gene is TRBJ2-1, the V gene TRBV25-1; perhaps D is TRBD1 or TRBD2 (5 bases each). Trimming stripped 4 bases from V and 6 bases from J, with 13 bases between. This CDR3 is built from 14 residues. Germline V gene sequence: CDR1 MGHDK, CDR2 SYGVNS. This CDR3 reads CASSGGDLSNEQFF. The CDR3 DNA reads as TGTGCCAGCAGTGGTGGGGACCTCTCCAATGAGCAGTTCTTC.

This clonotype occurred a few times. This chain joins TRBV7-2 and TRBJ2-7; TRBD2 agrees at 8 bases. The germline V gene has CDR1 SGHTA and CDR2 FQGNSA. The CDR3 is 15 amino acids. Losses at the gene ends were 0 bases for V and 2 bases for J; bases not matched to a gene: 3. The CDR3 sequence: CASSLAPGGTYEQYF. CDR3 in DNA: TGTGCCAGCAGCTTAGCTCCGGGAGGGACCTACGAGCAGTACTTC.

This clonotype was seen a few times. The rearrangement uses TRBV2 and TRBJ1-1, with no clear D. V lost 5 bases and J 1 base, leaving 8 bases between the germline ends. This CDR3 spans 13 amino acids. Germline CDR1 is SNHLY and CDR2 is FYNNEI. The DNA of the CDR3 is TGTGCCAGCAGTCTCACCGAGAACACTGAAGCTTTCTTT. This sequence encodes CASSLTENTEAFF.

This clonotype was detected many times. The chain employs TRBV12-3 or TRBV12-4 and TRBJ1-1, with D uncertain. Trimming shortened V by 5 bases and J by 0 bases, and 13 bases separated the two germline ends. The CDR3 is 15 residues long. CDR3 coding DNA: TGTGCCAGCAGTCCAGGACTAGCTATGAACACTGAAGCTTTCTTT. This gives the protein CASSPGLAMNTEAFF.

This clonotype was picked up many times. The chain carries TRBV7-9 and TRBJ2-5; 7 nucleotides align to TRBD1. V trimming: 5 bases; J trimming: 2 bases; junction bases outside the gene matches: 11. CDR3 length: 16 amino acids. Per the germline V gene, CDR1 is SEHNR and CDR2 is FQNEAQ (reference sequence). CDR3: CASSPRDSRFQETQYF. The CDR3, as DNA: TGTGCCAGCAGCCCCAGGGACAGCAGGTTTCAAGAGACCCAGTACTTC.

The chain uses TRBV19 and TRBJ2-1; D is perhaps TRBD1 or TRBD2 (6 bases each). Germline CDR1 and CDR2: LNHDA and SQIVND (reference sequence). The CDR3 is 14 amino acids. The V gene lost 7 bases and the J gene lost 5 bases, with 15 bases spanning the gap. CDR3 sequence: CASMAGQGNNEQFF. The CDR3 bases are TGTGCCAGTATGGCGGGACAAGGGAACAATGAGCAGTTCTTC. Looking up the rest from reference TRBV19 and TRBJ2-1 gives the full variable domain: DGGITQSPKYLFRKEGQNVTLSCEQNLNHDAMYWYRQDPGQGLRLIYYSQIVNDFQKGDIAEGYSVSREKKESFPLTVTSAQKNPTAFYLCASMAGQGNNEQFFGPGTRLTVL.

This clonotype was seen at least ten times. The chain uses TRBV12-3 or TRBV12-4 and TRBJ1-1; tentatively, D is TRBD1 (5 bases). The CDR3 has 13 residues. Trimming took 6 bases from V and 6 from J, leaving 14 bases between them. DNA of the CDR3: TGTGCCAGCAGCCAGGGACTTTATTCTGAAGCTTTCTTT. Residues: CASSQGLYSEAFF.

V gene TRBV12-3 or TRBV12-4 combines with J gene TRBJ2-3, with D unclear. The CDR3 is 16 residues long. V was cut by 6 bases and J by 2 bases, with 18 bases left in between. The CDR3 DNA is TGTGCCAGCAGGTACCACGGTGGCGGATACACAGATACGCAGTATTTT. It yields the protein CASRYHGGGYTDTQYF.

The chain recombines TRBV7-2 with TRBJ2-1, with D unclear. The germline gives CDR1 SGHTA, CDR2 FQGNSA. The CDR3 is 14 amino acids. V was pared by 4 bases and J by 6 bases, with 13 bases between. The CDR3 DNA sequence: TGTGCCAGCAGCTCTGGGTCTGGGTTCAATGAGCAGTTCTTC. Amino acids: CASSSGSGFNEQFF.

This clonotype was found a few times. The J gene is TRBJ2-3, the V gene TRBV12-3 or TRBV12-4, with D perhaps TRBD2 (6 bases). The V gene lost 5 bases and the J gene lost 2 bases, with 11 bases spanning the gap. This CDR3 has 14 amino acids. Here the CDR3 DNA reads TGTGCCAGCAGTGCCGGGAGCTTCACAGATACGCAGTATTTT. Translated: CASSAGSFTDTQYF.

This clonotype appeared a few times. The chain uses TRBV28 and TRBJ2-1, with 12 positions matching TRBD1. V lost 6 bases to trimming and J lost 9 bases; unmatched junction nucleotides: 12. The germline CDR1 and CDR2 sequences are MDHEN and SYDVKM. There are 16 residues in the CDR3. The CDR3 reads CASRNAGTGGVGEQFF. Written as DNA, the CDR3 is TGTGCCAGCAGAAACGCCGGGACAGGGGGCGTGGGTGAGCAGTTCTTC.

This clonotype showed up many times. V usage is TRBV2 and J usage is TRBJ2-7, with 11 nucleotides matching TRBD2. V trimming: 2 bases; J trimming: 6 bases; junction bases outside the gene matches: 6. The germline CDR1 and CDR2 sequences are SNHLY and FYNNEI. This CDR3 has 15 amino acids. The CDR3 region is CASSELSLAGGEQYF. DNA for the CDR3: TGTGCCAGCAGTGAATTGAGCCTAGCGGGGGGCGAGCAGTACTTC.

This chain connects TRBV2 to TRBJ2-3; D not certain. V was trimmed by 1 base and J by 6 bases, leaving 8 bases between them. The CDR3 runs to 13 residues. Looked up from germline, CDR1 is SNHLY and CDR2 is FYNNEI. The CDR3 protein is CASSEVHKDTQYF. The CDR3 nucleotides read TGTGCCAGCAGTGAAGTTCACAAGGATACGCAGTATTTT.